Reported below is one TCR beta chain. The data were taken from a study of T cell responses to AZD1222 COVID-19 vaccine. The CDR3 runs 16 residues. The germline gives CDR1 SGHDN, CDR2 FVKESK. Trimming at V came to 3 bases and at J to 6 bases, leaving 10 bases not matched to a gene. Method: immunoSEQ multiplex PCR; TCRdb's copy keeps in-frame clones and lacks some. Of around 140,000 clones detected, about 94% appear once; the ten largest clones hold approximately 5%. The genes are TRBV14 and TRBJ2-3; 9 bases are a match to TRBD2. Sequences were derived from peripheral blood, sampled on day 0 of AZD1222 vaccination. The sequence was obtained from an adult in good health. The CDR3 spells CASSQQTSGRLDTQYF. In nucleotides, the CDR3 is TGTGCCAGCAGCCAGCAGACTAGCGGACGACTGGATACGCAGTATTTT.